A selection of T cell receptor beta chains follows, all from one sample in a study of shared clonotypes between healthy human individuals. Only in-frame clones appear in the TCRdb table, and some are missing; sequencing was by immunoSEQ multiplex PCR. Among approximately 600,000 clones listed, approximately 95% were seen once. Sequencing was carried out using naive CD8+ T cells sorted from blood. Receptors originate from a woman aged 30 to 39 in good health. The CDR3 runs from the conserved cysteine through the conserved F or W. The D gene is left open where the match is weak. Rows may omit the clone size; those that give it use once, few, many or a size class.

D gene: NA
J gene: TRBJ2-1
clone size: NA
V gene: TRBV5-5
CDR3 protein: CASSLGGINEQFF
CDR3 DNA: TGTGCCAGCAGCTTGGGAGGGATTAATGAGCAGTTCTTC

D gene: TRBD2
J gene: TRBJ2-1
clone size: NA
V gene: TRBV9
CDR3 protein: CASSALASGTSGSYEQFF
CDR3 DNA: TGTGCCAGCAGCGCGCTGGCCTCCGGGACTAGCGGGAGTTATGAGCAGTTCTTC

D gene: NA
J gene: TRBJ2-3
clone size: once
V gene: TRBV28
CDR3 protein: CASSPTLVNSPPDTQYF
CDR3 DNA: TGTGCCAGCAGTCCCACTCTAGTAAACTCTCCCCCGGATACGCAGTATTTT

D gene: TRBD1
J gene: TRBJ1-2
clone size: NA
V gene: TRBV2
CDR3 protein: CASRAGQGVNGYTF
CDR3 DNA: TGTGCCAGCAGGGCGGGACAGGGGGTCAATGGCTACACCTTC

D gene: TRBD1
J gene: TRBJ2-5
clone size: NA
V gene: TRBV5-4
CDR3 protein: CASTLGTDGGETQYF
CDR3 DNA: TGTGCCAGCACCCTCGGGACAGACGGCGGGGAGACCCAGTACTTC

D gene: TRBD1
J gene: TRBJ2-7
clone size: NA
V gene: TRBV7-2
CDR3 protein: CASSWGQGTYEQYF
CDR3 DNA: TGTGCCAGCAGCTGGGGACAGGGTACCTACGAGCAGTACTTC

D gene: NA
J gene: TRBJ1-4
clone size: NA
V gene: TRBV2
CDR3 protein: CASSVDPDLFTGEKLFF
CDR3 DNA: TGTGCCAGCAGTGTAGACCCAGATCTATTTACCGGTGAAAAACTGTTTTTT

D gene: NA
J gene: TRBJ2-6
clone size: NA
V gene: TRBV21-1
CDR3 protein: CASSKPARRGSGANVLTF
CDR3 DNA: TGTGCCAGCAGCAAACCGGCCCGGCGGGGGTCTGGGGCCAACGTCCTGACTTTC

D gene: TRBD2
J gene: TRBJ2-5
clone size: NA
V gene: TRBV19
CDR3 protein: CASSLTSGTQETQYF
CDR3 DNA: TGTGCCAGTAGTCTCACTAGCGGTACCCAAGAGACCCAGTACTTC

D gene: TRBD1
J gene: TRBJ1-3
clone size: NA
V gene: TRBV7-9
CDR3 protein: CASSLGTGERTIYF
CDR3 DNA: TGTGCCAGCAGCTTAGGGACAGGGGAACGGACCATATATTTT

D gene: TRBD1
J gene: TRBJ1-5
clone size: NA
V gene: TRBV7-4
CDR3 protein: CASSLASDRACNQPQHF
CDR3 DNA: TGTGCCAGCAGCTTAGCTAGCGACAGGGCGTGCAATCAGCCCCAGCATTTT

D gene: NA
J gene: TRBJ2-2
clone size: NA
V gene: TRBV5-4
CDR3 protein: CAGSGGNTGELFF
CDR3 DNA: TGTGCCGGCTCAGGTGGGAACACCGGGGAGCTGTTTTTT

D gene: NA
J gene: TRBJ2-7
clone size: NA
V gene: TRBV18
CDR3 protein: CASSPPRSYEQYF
CDR3 DNA: TGTGCCAGCTCACCACCTCGGAGCTACGAGCAGTACTTC

D gene: NA
J gene: TRBJ2-3
clone size: NA
V gene: TRBV6-6
CDR3 protein: CASRPEFSTDTQYF
CDR3 DNA: TGTGCCAGCAGACCAGAGTTTAGCACAGATACGCAGTATTTT

D gene: NA
J gene: TRBJ1-2
clone size: NA
V gene: TRBV5-6
CDR3 protein: CASSTGGNYGHTF
CDR3 DNA: TGTGCCAGCAGCACCGGCGGTAACTATGGCCACACCTTC

D gene: TRBD1
J gene: TRBJ2-5
clone size: NA
V gene: TRBV7-9
CDR3 protein: CASSLSQGAAETQYF
CDR3 DNA: TGTGCCAGCAGCTTATCCCAGGGGGCGGCGGAGACCCAGTACTTC

D gene: NA
J gene: TRBJ1-3
clone size: NA
V gene: TRBV5-4
CDR3 protein: CASTTFGRQEPGNTIYF
CDR3 DNA: TGTGCCAGCACCACTTTTGGGAGACAGGAACCTGGAAACACCATATATTTT

D gene: NA
J gene: TRBJ1-1
clone size: NA
V gene: TRBV28
CDR3 protein: CASSLRRDFLTEAFF
CDR3 DNA: TGTGCCAGCAGTTTAAGACGGGACTTTTTGACTGAAGCTTTCTTT

D gene: TRBD1
J gene: TRBJ2-7
clone size: NA
V gene: TRBV29-1
CDR3 protein: CSVYSGQGVKFF
CDR3 DNA: TGCAGCGTCTACTCCGGACAGGGGGTTAAATTTTTC

D gene: TRBD1
J gene: TRBJ1-2
clone size: NA
V gene: TRBV13
CDR3 protein: CASSASTGAGYTF
CDR3 DNA: TGTGCCAGCAGCGCCTCGACAGGGGCTGGCTACACCTTC

D gene: TRBD2
J gene: TRBJ2-7
clone size: NA
V gene: TRBV9
CDR3 protein: CASSVSGSAGAYEQYF
CDR3 DNA: TGTGCCAGCAGCGTTTCGGGATCCGCGGGAGCCTACGAGCAGTACTTC

D gene: NA
J gene: TRBJ2-5
clone size: NA
V gene: TRBV13
CDR3 protein: CASSFERGREETQYF
CDR3 DNA: TGTGCCAGCAGCTTTGAAAGGGGCCGAGAAGAGACCCAGTACTTC

D gene: NA
J gene: TRBJ2-1
clone size: NA
V gene: TRBV4-2
CDR3 protein: CASSRVNEQFF
CDR3 DNA: TGTGCCAGCAGCAGGGTCAATGAGCAGTTCTTC

D gene: NA
J gene: TRBJ2-2
clone size: NA
V gene: TRBV6-5
CDR3 protein: CASSYAGYPGELFF
CDR3 DNA: TGTGCCAGCAGTTATGCCGGGTACCCCGGGGAGCTGTTTTTT

D gene: NA
J gene: TRBJ2-7
clone size: NA
V gene: TRBV28
CDR3 protein: CASSHGSSYEQYF
CDR3 DNA: TGTGCCAGCAGTCACGGGTCCTCCTACGAGCAGTACTTC

D gene: NA
J gene: TRBJ2-3
clone size: NA
V gene: TRBV9
CDR3 protein: CASSVESSATDTQYF
CDR3 DNA: TGTGCCAGCAGCGTAGAGTCTAGCGCCACAGATACGCAGTATTTT

D gene: TRBD2
J gene: TRBJ2-7
clone size: NA
V gene: TRBV11-2
CDR3 protein: CASTGAGTSGRVYEQYF
CDR3 DNA: TGTGCCAGCACCGGAGCCGGGACTAGCGGGAGGGTCTACGAGCAGTACTTC

D gene: NA
J gene: TRBJ1-1
clone size: NA
V gene: TRBV28
CDR3 protein: CASSLLGGGTEAFF
CDR3 DNA: TGTGCCAGCAGTTTACTAGGAGGGGGAACTGAAGCTTTCTTT

D gene: NA
J gene: TRBJ2-1
clone size: NA
V gene: TRBV11-2
CDR3 protein: CASSLVGNEQFF
CDR3 DNA: TGTGCCAGCAGCTTAGTTGGCAATGAGCAGTTCTTC

D gene: NA
J gene: TRBJ2-3
clone size: NA
V gene: TRBV25-1
CDR3 protein: CASSEYGAGMTNTQYF
CDR3 DNA: TGTGCCAGCAGTGAATATGGCGCTGGTATGACAAATACGCAGTATTTT

D gene: TRBD2
J gene: TRBJ2-5
clone size: NA
V gene: TRBV28
CDR3 protein: CASSPTSGQETQYF
CDR3 DNA: TGTGCCAGCAGTCCGACTAGCGGGCAAGAGACCCAGTACTTC

D gene: TRBD2
J gene: TRBJ2-7
clone size: NA
V gene: TRBV5-1
CDR3 protein: CASSLGTRAGEAYEQYF
CDR3 DNA: TGCGCCAGCAGCTTGGGAACTAGAGCGGGAGAGGCTTACGAGCAGTACTTC

D gene: TRBD2
J gene: TRBJ2-3
clone size: NA
V gene: TRBV5-6
CDR3 protein: CASSLGLAGYTDTQYF
CDR3 DNA: TGTGCCAGCAGCTTGGGACTAGCGGGATACACAGATACGCAGTATTTT

D gene: TRBD2
J gene: TRBJ2-3
clone size: NA
V gene: TRBV5-4
CDR3 protein: CASSLASGRATTDTQYF
CDR3 DNA: TGTGCCAGCAGCTTGGCGAGCGGGAGGGCCACCACAGATACGCAGTATTTT

D gene: TRBD2
J gene: TRBJ2-1
clone size: NA
V gene: TRBV4-2
CDR3 protein: CASSQEGTTIYNEQFF
CDR3 DNA: TGTGCCAGCAGCCAGGAAGGGACTACCATATACAATGAGCAGTTCTTC

D gene: NA
J gene: TRBJ2-7
clone size: NA
V gene: TRBV15
CDR3 protein: CATSRDGGAHEQYF
CDR3 DNA: TGTGCCACCAGCAGAGATGGGGGGGCCCACGAGCAGTACTTC

D gene: NA
J gene: TRBJ1-2
clone size: NA
V gene: TRBV4-1
CDR3 protein: CASSQQGIRYGYTF
CDR3 DNA: TGCGCCAGCAGCCAACAGGGAATTCGCTATGGCTACACCTTC

D gene: TRBD1
J gene: TRBJ1-1
clone size: NA
V gene: TRBV6-1
CDR3 protein: CASSLTGGRITEAFF
CDR3 DNA: TGTGCCAGCAGTTTAACAGGGGGTCGAATCACTGAAGCTTTCTTT

D gene: TRBD2
J gene: TRBJ2-1
clone size: NA
V gene: TRBV13
CDR3 protein: CASSPRASGYNEQFF
CDR3 DNA: TGTGCCAGCAGCCCCCGGGCTAGCGGTTACAATGAGCAGTTCTTC

D gene: TRBD2
J gene: TRBJ2-3
clone size: NA
V gene: TRBV4-1
CDR3 protein: CASSQVTSGIMDTQYF
CDR3 DNA: TGCGCCAGCAGCCAAGTGACTAGCGGGATTATGGATACGCAGTATTTT

D gene: NA
J gene: TRBJ1-1
clone size: once
V gene: TRBV7-9
CDR3 protein: CASSHIGGLEAFF
CDR3 DNA: TGTGCCAGCAGCCATATCGGGGGGCTTGAAGCTTTCTTT

D gene: TRBD1
J gene: TRBJ2-7
clone size: NA
V gene: TRBV27
CDR3 protein: CASSLNRGWYEQYF
CDR3 DNA: TGTGCCAGCAGCCTTAACAGGGGCTGGTACGAGCAGTACTTC